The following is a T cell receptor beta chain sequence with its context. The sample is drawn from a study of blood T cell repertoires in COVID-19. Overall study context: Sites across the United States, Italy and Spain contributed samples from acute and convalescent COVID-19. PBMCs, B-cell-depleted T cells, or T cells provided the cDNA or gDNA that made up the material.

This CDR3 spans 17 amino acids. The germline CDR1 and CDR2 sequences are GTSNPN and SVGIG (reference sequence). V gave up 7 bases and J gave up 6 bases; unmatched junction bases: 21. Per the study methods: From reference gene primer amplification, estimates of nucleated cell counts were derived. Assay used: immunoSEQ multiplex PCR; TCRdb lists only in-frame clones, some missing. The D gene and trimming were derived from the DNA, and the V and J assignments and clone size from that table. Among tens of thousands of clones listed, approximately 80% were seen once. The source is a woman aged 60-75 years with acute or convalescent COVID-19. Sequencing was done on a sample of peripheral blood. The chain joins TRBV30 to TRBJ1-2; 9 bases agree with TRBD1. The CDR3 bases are TGTGCCTTTCGACCCGCCGGGACAGGGTGGATCGGAGATGGCTACACCTTC. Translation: CAFRPAGTGWIGDGYTF.